The rows below give T cell receptor beta chains drawn from one sample of a study of cytomegalovirus exposure and HLA in healthy donors. Clones were sequenced by immunoSEQ multiplex PCR, and TCRdb holds only the in-frame ones, with some missing. The sample yields 90,000 or so clones, more than 70% seen once. The specimen sequenced was PBMCs. These receptors originate from a male donor in good health and CMV-seropositive. The CDR3 runs from the conserved cysteine through the conserved F or W. The D gene is left open where the match is weak. Rows may omit the clone size; those that give it use once, few, many or a size class.

D gene: -; clone size: -; V gene: TRBV19; J gene: TRBJ2-1; CDR3 protein: CASTAASLNEQFF; CDR3 DNA: TGTGCCAGTACCGCGGCCTCCCTCAATGAGCAGTTCTTC
D gene: TRBD1; clone size: -; V gene: TRBV28; J gene: TRBJ1-1; CDR3 protein: CASSIQGVTEAFF; CDR3 DNA: TGTGCCAGCAGTATACAGGGGGTCACTGAAGCTTTCTTT
D gene: -; clone size: -; V gene: TRBV6-1; J gene: TRBJ2-1; CDR3 protein: CASSDQTGSNEQFF; CDR3 DNA: TGTGCCAGCAGTGATCAAACAGGGTCTAATGAGCAGTTCTTC
D gene: TRBD1; clone size: -; V gene: TRBV30; J gene: TRBJ1-4; CDR3 protein: CAWSVRGPREKLFF; CDR3 DNA: TGTGCCTGGAGTGTCAGGGGGCCAAGGGAAAAACTGTTTTTT
D gene: -; clone size: -; V gene: TRBV9; J gene: TRBJ2-7; CDR3 protein: CASSVATGPYEQYF; CDR3 DNA: TGTGCCAGCAGCGTAGCTACAGGGCCCTACGAGCAGTACTTC
D gene: -; clone size: -; V gene: TRBV7-9; J gene: TRBJ1-4; CDR3 protein: CASSLRTLATNEKLFF; CDR3 DNA: TGTGCCAGCAGCCTCCGGACACTTGCAACTAATGAAAAACTGTTTTTT
D gene: -; clone size: -; V gene: TRBV2; J gene: TRBJ2-2; CDR3 protein: CASSAQGITGELFF; CDR3 DNA: TGTGCCAGCAGTGCCCAGGGGATAACCGGGGAGCTGTTTTTT
D gene: -; clone size: few; V gene: TRBV28; J gene: TRBJ1-3; CDR3 protein: CASSRNRARGNTIYF; CDR3 DNA: TGTGCCAGCAGTCGTAACAGGGCTAGAGGAAACACCATATATTTT
D gene: -; clone size: -; V gene: TRBV27; J gene: TRBJ2-1; CDR3 protein: CASSLRGSYNEQFF; CDR3 DNA: TGTGCCAGCAGTTTACGCGGCAGCTACAATGAGCAGTTCTTC
D gene: -; clone size: -; V gene: TRBV6-6; J gene: TRBJ1-6; CDR3 protein: CASRQGKVNSPLHF; CDR3 DNA: TGTGCCAGCAGGCAGGGTAAAGTGAATTCACCCCTCCACTTT
D gene: TRBD2; clone size: once; V gene: TRBV7-2; J gene: TRBJ2-3; CDR3 protein: CASSFLAGGFSDTQYF; CDR3 DNA: TGTGCCAGCAGCTTCCTAGCGGGAGGGTTTTCAGATACGCAGTATTTT
D gene: -; clone size: -; V gene: TRBV6-1; J gene: TRBJ2-1; CDR3 protein: CASGGVGYNEQFF; CDR3 DNA: TGTGCCAGCGGCGGGGTCGGGTACAATGAGCAGTTCTTC
D gene: -; clone size: -; V gene: TRBV5-1; J gene: TRBJ1-3; CDR3 protein: CASSLALTAGNTIYF; CDR3 DNA: TGCGCCAGCAGCTTGGCCCTGACAGCTGGAAACACCATATATTTT
D gene: TRBD2; clone size: -; V gene: TRBV28; J gene: TRBJ2-3; CDR3 protein: CASSPADLSGGTDTQYF; CDR3 DNA: TGTGCCAGCAGTCCCGCGGACCTTAGCGGGGGCACAGATACGCAGTATTTT
D gene: -; clone size: few; V gene: TRBV14; J gene: TRBJ2-6; CDR3 protein: CASSRSGRGGANVLTF; CDR3 DNA: TGTGCCAGCAGCCGCTCGGGTAGGGGAGGGGCCAACGTCCTGACTTTC
D gene: -; clone size: few; V gene: TRBV10-3; J gene: TRBJ2-7; CDR3 protein: CAIRPGDSDEQYF; CDR3 DNA: TGTGCCATCAGACCAGGGGATTCTGACGAGCAGTACTTC
D gene: TRBD1; clone size: few; V gene: TRBV19; J gene: TRBJ1-5; CDR3 protein: CASSSTGGSNQPQHF; CDR3 DNA: TGTGCCAGTAGTAGTACAGGGGGTTCCAATCAGCCCCAGCATTTT
D gene: TRBD1; clone size: -; V gene: TRBV9; J gene: TRBJ1-2; CDR3 protein: CASSPGQGARANYGYTF; CDR3 DNA: TGTGCCAGCAGCCCGGGACAGGGGGCCAGGGCTAACTATGGCTACACCTTC
D gene: -; clone size: -; V gene: TRBV19; J gene: TRBJ2-5; CDR3 protein: CASKSGETQYF; CDR3 DNA: TGTGCCAGTAAGTCAGGGGAGACCCAGTACTTC
D gene: -; clone size: -; V gene: TRBV18; J gene: TRBJ1-4; CDR3 protein: CASSPPLAARNEKLFF; CDR3 DNA: TGTGCCAGCTCCCCTCCCCTCGCCGCGAGGAATGAAAAACTGTTTTTT
D gene: TRBD1; clone size: -; V gene: TRBV27; J gene: TRBJ1-6; CDR3 protein: CASSPDRGSSPLHF; CDR3 DNA: TGTGCCAGCAGTCCGGACAGGGGGAGTTCACCCCTCCACTTT
D gene: TRBD2; clone size: -; V gene: TRBV19; J gene: TRBJ2-5; CDR3 protein: CASSSGLAGDQETQYF; CDR3 DNA: TGTGCCAGTAGTAGTGGACTAGCGGGGGATCAAGAGACCCAGTACTTC
D gene: -; clone size: -; V gene: TRBV5-6; J gene: TRBJ1-5; CDR3 protein: CASSLGQAKWEKPQHF; CDR3 DNA: TGTGCCAGCAGCTTGGGGCAGGCGAAATGGGAGAAGCCCCAGCATTTT
D gene: -; clone size: -; V gene: TRBV28; J gene: TRBJ2-7; CDR3 protein: CASSFIGTWVGNRESYEQYF; CDR3 DNA: TGTGCCAGCAGTTTTATAGGGACGTGGGTGGGGAACAGGGAATCCTACGAGCAGTACTTC
D gene: -; clone size: -; V gene: TRBV19; J gene: TRBJ2-1; CDR3 protein: CASSISGNAGNEQFF; CDR3 DNA: TGTGCCAGTAGTATTTCCGGGAACGCGGGCAATGAGCAGTTCTTC
D gene: -; clone size: -; V gene: TRBV5-1; J gene: TRBJ2-1; CDR3 protein: CASFGRVYNEQFF; CDR3 DNA: TGCGCCAGCTTCGGGAGAGTCTACAATGAGCAGTTCTTC
D gene: TRBD2; clone size: -; V gene: TRBV4-2; J gene: TRBJ2-3; CDR3 protein: CASSQVLSAGVFSDTQYF; CDR3 DNA: TGTGCCAGCAGCCAAGTACTGTCAGCGGGAGTCTTTTCAGATACGCAGTATTTT
D gene: -; clone size: -; V gene: TRBV6-5; J gene: TRBJ1-1; CDR3 protein: CASSSGVGGGGTEAFF; CDR3 DNA: TGTGCCAGCAGTTCAGGGGTCGGGGGGGGTGGCACTGAAGCTTTCTTT
D gene: -; clone size: -; V gene: TRBV7-9; J gene: TRBJ2-3; CDR3 protein: CASSLAVRGGTDTQYF; CDR3 DNA: TGTGCCAGCAGCTTAGCGGTTAGGGGTGGCACAGATACGCAGTATTTT
D gene: -; clone size: -; V gene: TRBV6-4; J gene: TRBJ2-3; CDR3 protein: CASSESALRTDTQYF; CDR3 DNA: TGTGCCAGCAGTGAGTCTGCGCTGCGCACAGATACGCAGTATTTT
D gene: TRBD1; clone size: -; V gene: TRBV15; J gene: TRBJ1-4; CDR3 protein: CATSPQGQGSEKLFF; CDR3 DNA: TGTGCCACCAGCCCCCAAGGACAGGGTAGTGAAAAACTGTTTTTT
D gene: TRBD2; clone size: -; V gene: TRBV7-9; J gene: TRBJ2-1; CDR3 protein: CASSRLAGGSSYNEQFF; CDR3 DNA: TGTGCCAGCAGTCGGCTAGCGGGAGGGAGCTCCTACAATGAGCAGTTCTTC
D gene: -; clone size: -; V gene: TRBV6-5; J gene: TRBJ1-1; CDR3 protein: CASSPREYFDTEAFF; CDR3 DNA: TGTGCCAGCAGCCCTCGGGAGTATTTCGACACTGAAGCTTTCTTT
D gene: -; clone size: -; V gene: TRBV5-4; J gene: TRBJ1-1; CDR3 protein: CASSWGQSSEAFF; CDR3 DNA: TGTGCCAGCAGCTGGGGGCAAAGTTCTGAAGCTTTCTTT
D gene: TRBD1; clone size: -; V gene: TRBV30; J gene: TRBJ1-2; CDR3 protein: CAWSAGTGQGYTF; CDR3 DNA: TGTGCCTGGAGTGCCGGGACAGGGCAAGGCTACACCTTC
D gene: -; clone size: -; V gene: TRBV29-1; J gene: TRBJ2-7; CDR3 protein: CSVKEYEQYF; CDR3 DNA: TGCAGCGTTAAGGAGTACGAGCAGTACTTC
D gene: -; clone size: -; V gene: TRBV6-1; J gene: TRBJ2-7; CDR3 protein: CASSEIQYSYEQYF; CDR3 DNA: TGTGCCAGCAGTGAAATCCAGTACTCCTACGAGCAGTACTTC
D gene: TRBD1; clone size: -; V gene: TRBV2; J gene: TRBJ1-6; CDR3 protein: CASSRTLTGGFSPLHF; CDR3 DNA: TGTGCCAGCTCCCGGACATTGACAGGGGGTTTTTCACCCCTCCACTTT
D gene: TRBD2; clone size: -; V gene: TRBV5-1; J gene: TRBJ2-7; CDR3 protein: CASSKGLAGPSSYEQYF; CDR3 DNA: TGCGCCAGCAGCAAGGGACTAGCGGGACCCAGCTCCTACGAGCAGTACTTC
D gene: -; clone size: once; V gene: TRBV27; J gene: TRBJ1-1; CDR3 protein: CASSPMGPGGNTEAFF; CDR3 DNA: TGTGCCAGCAGTCCGATGGGCCCGGGGGGGAACACTGAAGCTTTCTTT
D gene: -; clone size: -; V gene: TRBV6-6; J gene: TRBJ1-1; CDR3 protein: CASSPQETEAFF; CDR3 DNA: TGTGCCAGCTCCCCCCAGGAAACTGAAGCTTTCTTT
D gene: -; clone size: -; V gene: TRBV5-1; J gene: TRBJ2-2; CDR3 protein: CASSSFTGLPNTGELFF; CDR3 DNA: TGCGCCAGCAGCTCCTTCACGGGACTCCCGAACACCGGGGAGCTGTTTTTT
D gene: -; clone size: -; V gene: TRBV5-1; J gene: TRBJ1-6; CDR3 protein: CASSLGAQGSNNSPLHF; CDR3 DNA: TGCGCCAGCAGCTTGGGGGCCCAGGGGAGCAATAATTCACCCCTCCACTTT
D gene: -; clone size: -; V gene: TRBV5-4; J gene: TRBJ2-3; CDR3 protein: CASSLVSERTDTQYF; CDR3 DNA: TGTGCCAGCAGCTTGGTTTCAGAAAGAACAGATACGCAGTATTTT